This T cell receptor (beta chain) was sequenced in a study of CD8+ T cells in alopecia areata. Study conclusions and caveats: Lesional scalp, notably in alopecia totalis/universalis, had clonality above that of normal scalp.

RNA was extracted and reverse transcribed into cDNA as the sequencing template. Here immunoSEQ multiplex PCR was the method, and the copy in TCRdb shows in-frame clones only, minus some. The sample lists about 160,000 clones, 50% to 70% seen once, with 0.9% to 1% in the top ten. A note on this clone: The antigen is unknown.

Treatment described: oral pan-JAK inhibitor, 5-10 mg twice daily. Sorting of PBMCs yielded the CD4+ and CD8+ T cells. The CDR3 has 13 residues. V lost 5 bases and J lost 6; bases outside the gene matches: 9. CDR1 GTSNPN and CDR2 SVGIG come from the germline V gene (reference sequence). The receptor comes from a human donor with alopecia areata. This chain links TRBV30 with TRBJ2-7, with 8 bases identical to TRBD1. Material: CD4+ T cells sorted from blood, obtained at week 4, from a patient treated with tofacitinib. CDR3: CAWFRGQGGEQYF. The CDR3 DNA follows: TGTGCCTGGTTTAGAGGACAGGGAGGCGAGCAGTACTTC.